One sample yielded the 8 T cell receptor beta chains listed below, sequenced in a study of CD8+ T cells in alopecia areata. Investigators isolated RNA and reverse transcribed it into cDNA to act as the sequencing template. Produced via immunoSEQ multiplex PCR; TCRdb's table is partial and in-frame only. The sample has around 200,000 clones, 64% seen once. Regarding treatment: oral pan-JAK inhibitor, 5-10 mg twice daily. Source: CD4+ T cells sorted from blood, taken at week 4, from a patient treated with tofacitinib. The origin of the receptors is a human donor with alopecia areata.

The V and J genes are TRBV10-3 and TRBJ2-7, with TRBD2 matching 9 bases. The J segment lost 2 bases and the V segment lost 2 bases, leaving 4 bases of the junction unmatched. Germline CDR1 is ENHRY and CDR2 is SYGVKD. This CDR3 region has 15 residues. The CDR3 nucleotides are TGTGCCATCAGTGAGGGGACTAGCAGAGCCTACGAGCAGTACTTC. Amino acids: CAISEGTSRAYEQYF.

The V call is TRBV29-1, the J call TRBJ2-7; a possible D gene is TRBD1 (6 bases). V was clipped by 4 bases and J by 0 bases, with 13 bases between them. Germline V gives CDR1 SQVTM, CDR2 ANQGSEA. This CDR3 contains 14 residues. The DNA for the CDR3 is TGCAGCGTTGCGTGGACAGTAAGCTCCTACGAGCAGTACTTC. Translating gives CSVAWTVSSYEQYF.

The CDR3 region has the DNA TGTGCCAGCTGGGGACAGGGCTATGGCTACACCTTC. This translates into CASWGQGYGYTF. The chain has TRBV28 and TRBJ1-2; 9 nucleotides line up with TRBD1. This CDR3 region has 12 residues. CDR1 and CDR2 from the germline V gene are MDHEN and SYDVKM. J lost 4 bases, V lost 8 bases, and 2 bases had no gene match.

The chain recombines TRBV9 with TRBJ1-3, with D possibly TRBD1 on 5 matching bases. The V and J ends lost 3 bases and 0 bases respectively, with 7 bases between them. The CDR3 loop spans 14 amino acids. Germline V lookup: CDR1 SGDLS, CDR2 YYNGEE. This CDR3 reads CASSGQISGNTIYF. CDR3 bases: TGTGCCAGCAGCGGACAGATCTCTGGAAACACCATATATTTT.

This rearrangement joins TRBV4-3 to TRBJ2-3; no clear D. CDR1 is LGHNA, CDR2 YSLEER, per germline. This CDR3 contains 12 residues. Trimming stripped 8 bases from V and 8 bases from J, with 14 bases between. CDR3 sequence (DNA): TGCGCCAGCCAAGGGCCCCGCGGTACGCAGTATTTT. Its translation is CASQGPRGTQYF.

The gene calls are TRBV5-6 and TRBJ2-5; 7 nucleotides agree with TRBD2. The CDR3 covers 13 residues. J gave up 5 bases and V 4 bases, and 5 bases lay outside the gene matches. Germline CDR1 is SGHDT and CDR2 is YYEEEE. CDR3 in amino acids: CASSGLGGETQYF. In DNA, the CDR3 is TGTGCCAGCAGCGGACTCGGGGGGGAGACCCAGTACTTC.

The rearrangement links TRBV19 to TRBJ2-1, with TRBD1 identical over 9 bases. The CDR3 covers 14 residues. Germline CDR1 reads LNHDA; CDR2 reads SQIVND (reference sequence). V was clipped by 5 bases and J by 5 bases; unmatched bases: 4. The CDR3 protein is CASSARTGDNEQFF. In DNA, the CDR3 is TGTGCCAGTAGTGCTAGGACAGGGGACAATGAGCAGTTCTTC.

The chain joins TRBV29-1 to TRBJ2-7; D ambiguous. V lost 0 bases, J lost 6 bases, and 6 bases lay in between. This CDR3 spans 11 amino acids. Germline V gene lookup returns CDR1 SQVTM and CDR2 ANQGSEA. CDR3 DNA sequence: TGCAGCGTTGAAGATCCGGGCGAGCAGTACTTC. Protein sequence: CSVEDPGEQYF.